The entry that follows covers one TCR beta chain sequence. Other DNA sequences in this sample translate to the same CDR3. This CDR3 has 12 residues. V was shortened by 6 bases and J by 4 bases, with 6 bases between the two germline ends. Germline V gives CDR1 MDHEN, CDR2 SYDVKM. This entry comes from a study of cytomegalovirus exposure and HLA in healthy donors. Amplification used 60 Vbeta primers and 13 Jbeta primers. Sequencing used immunoSEQ multiplex PCR; TCRdb keeps in-frame clones, though not all of them. The sample includes roughly 190,000 clones, roughly 80% of them seen just once. The chain is built from TRBV28 and TRBJ1-4, with D possibly being TRBD1 (6 bases). The TCR originated in a female donor in good health and CMV-seronegative. The material sequenced was PBMCs. The CDR3 reads CASRQGNEKLFF. CDR3 bases: TGTGCCAGCAGACAGGGTAATGAAAAACTGTTTTTT.